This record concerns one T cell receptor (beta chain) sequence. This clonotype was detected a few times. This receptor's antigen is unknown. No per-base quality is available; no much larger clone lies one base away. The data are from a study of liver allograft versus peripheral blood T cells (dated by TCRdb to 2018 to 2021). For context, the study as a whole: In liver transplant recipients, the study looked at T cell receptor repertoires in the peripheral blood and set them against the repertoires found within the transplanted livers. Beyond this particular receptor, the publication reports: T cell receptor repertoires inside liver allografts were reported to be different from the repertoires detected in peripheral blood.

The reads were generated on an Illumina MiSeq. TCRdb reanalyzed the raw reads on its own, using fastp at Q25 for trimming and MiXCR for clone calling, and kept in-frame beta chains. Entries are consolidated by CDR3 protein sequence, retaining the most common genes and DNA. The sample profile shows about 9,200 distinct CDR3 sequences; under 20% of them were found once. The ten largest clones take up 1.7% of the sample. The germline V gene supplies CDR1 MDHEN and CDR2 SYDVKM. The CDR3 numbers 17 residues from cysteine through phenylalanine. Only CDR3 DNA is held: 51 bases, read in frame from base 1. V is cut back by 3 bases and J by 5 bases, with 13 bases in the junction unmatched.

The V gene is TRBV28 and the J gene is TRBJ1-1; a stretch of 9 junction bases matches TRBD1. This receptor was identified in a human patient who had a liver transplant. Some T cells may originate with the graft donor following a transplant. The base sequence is TGTGCCAGCAGTTTTCCTAACAGGGGGCGCTTGGAGACTGAAGCTTTCTTT. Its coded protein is CASSFPNRGRLETEAFF.